This paragraph covers one T cell receptor (beta chain) sequence. This record belongs to a study of PD-L1 blockade in urothelial cancer. The wider study: Blood analysis was done at 3 weeks (second dose) and 6 weeks after treatment began.

Assay used: immunoSEQ multiplex PCR; TCRdb lists only in-frame clones, some missing. The sample holds about 53,000 clones, around 90% seen once. Germline CDR1 reads SGHTA; CDR2 reads FQGNSA. After removal of 4 bases from V and 6 bases from J, the junction contained 17 bases not matched to a gene. The CDR3 is 17 amino acids. Time point: pretreatment peripheral blood. The clonotype originates from a woman in her sixties with urothelial cancer. Specimen: PBMCs, collected around atezolizumab (anti-PD-L1) treatment. The chain couples TRBV7-2 to TRBJ2-7; the match to TRBD2 covers 8 bases. CDR3 sequence (DNA): TGTGCCAGCAGCTCCGCGAAGTCGGGGGGGCTTTGGGCCGAGCAGTACTTC. This encodes CASSSAKSGGLWAEQYF.